These 20 T cell receptor beta chains originate from one sample sequenced in a study of blood T cell repertoires in COVID-19. The protocol was immunoSEQ multiplex PCR, while the TCRdb copy is restricted to in-frame clones and leaves out a portion. The table shows roughly 34,000 clones, with roughly 80% occurring only once. What was sequenced was peripheral blood. The receptor source for this set is a human donor in a cohort sampled during active COVID-19.

This chain uses TRBV19 with TRBJ1-2; D is unclear. V shed 5 bases and J shed 4 bases, with 14 bases lying between them. This CDR3 is 14 amino acids long. CDR1 and CDR2 from the germline V gene are LNHDA and SQIVND (reference sequence). In nucleotides, the CDR3 is TGTGCCAGTAGTCCGTGGCAGACTTTCTATGGCTACACCTTC. As protein: CASSPWQTFYGYTF.

The genes are TRBV28 and TRBJ2-5; 12 nucleotides line up with TRBD2. V lost 2 bases and J lost 3; bases outside the gene matches: 4. The length of the CDR3 is 16 residues. Germline-derived CDR1 and CDR2 are MDHEN and SYDVKM. CDR3 residues: CASSLSLAGGEETQYF. CDR3 bases: TGTGCCAGCAGTTTAAGTCTAGCGGGAGGGGAAGAGACCCAGTACTTC.

This clone appeared a few times. The V call is TRBV7-9, the J call TRBJ2-3, with 7 bases identical to TRBD2. The J segment lost 1 base and the V segment lost 1 base, leaving 8 bases of the junction unmatched. CDR1 SEHNR and CDR2 FQNEAQ come from the germline V gene (reference sequence). CDR3 length: 17 residues. The CDR3 nucleotides are TGTGCCAGCAGCTTAGGCGCTAGCGGTAGTCGCACAGATACGCAGTATTTT. The encoded protein is CASSLGASGSRTDTQYF.

The genes are TRBV7-9 and TRBJ2-2; 7 bases are a match to TRBD2. Germline trimming cut 2 bases from V and 1 base from J; bases unmatched to any gene: 4. The CDR3 extends over 16 amino acids. Per the germline V gene, CDR1 is SEHNR and CDR2 is FQNEAQ (reference sequence). CDR3 loop: CASSLWGGLNTGELFF. CDR3 DNA: TGTGCCAGCAGCTTATGGGGGGGTCTGAACACCGGGGAGCTGTTTTTT.

This sequence joins TRBV5-3 and TRBJ2-3, with D possibly TRBD1 on 6 matching bases. TRBV5-3 is an ORF for which the function is uncertain. The CDR3 covers 15 residues. V was clipped by 1 base and J by 3 bases, with 12 bases between them. The chain's CDR3 is CARSLFHRATDTQYF. The CDR3 region has the DNA TGTGCCAGAAGCTTGTTTCACAGGGCAACAGATACGCAGTATTTT.

In this sample, this clone turned up a few times. V is TRBV28 and J is TRBJ1-5; TRBD1 aligns across 12 bases. The germline V gene encodes CDR1 MDHEN and CDR2 SYDVKM. V trimming: 3 bases; J trimming: 4 bases; junction bases outside the gene matches: 7. This CDR3 has 17 amino acids. DNA for the CDR3: TGTGCCAGCAGTTTCCTGTGGGGACAGGGGGCGAATCAGCCCCAGCATTTT. Protein sequence: CASSFLWGQGANQPQHF. The whole variable domain, filled in from reference TRBV28 and TRBJ1-5, reads DVKVTQSSRYLVKRTGEKVFLECVQDMDHENMFWYRQDPGLGLRLIYFSYDVKMKEKGDIPEGYSVSREKKERFSLILESASTNQTSMYLCASSFLWGQGANQPQHFGDGTRLSIL.

This clone has a handful of counts. The chain has TRBV29-1 and TRBJ2-7, with D perhaps TRBD2 (6 bases). Germline V gene sequence: CDR1 SQVTM, CDR2 ANQGSEA. This CDR3 region has 17 residues. The V end was cut by 1 base, the J end by 2 bases, with 21 bases between. CDR3 residues: CSVEGGEDWIPPYEQYF. As DNA, the CDR3 is TGCAGCGTTGAAGGGGGGGAGGATTGGATCCCCCCCTACGAGCAGTACTTC.

The V and J genes are TRBV30 and TRBJ1-1, with 8 bases that match TRBD1. This CDR3 spans 18 amino acids. V shed 2 bases, J shed 2 bases, and the junction held 16 bases outside the gene matches. Germline CDR1 reads GTSNPN; CDR2 reads SVGIG (reference sequence). DNA for the CDR3: TGTGCCTGGAGTCCCCGGGGGCTATTTCAGGGGGCTAACACTGAAGCTTTCTTT. This gives the protein CAWSPRGLFQGANTEAFF. The whole variable domain, filled in from reference TRBV30 and TRBJ1-1, reads SQTIHQWPATLVQPVGSPLSLECTVEGTSNPNLYWYRQAAGRGLQLLFYSVGIGQISSEVPQNLSASRPQDRQFILSSKKLLLSDSGFYLCAWSPRGLFQGANTEAFFGQGTRLTVV.

J is TRBJ1-4 and V is TRBV5-1; D gene ambiguous. Trimming stripped 4 bases from V and 1 base from J, with 17 bases between. Germline CDR1 reads SGHRS; CDR2 reads YFSETQ. The CDR3 consists of 17 residues. CDR3 region: CASSPNVGIGTNEKLFF. The CDR3 DNA follows: TGCGCCAGCAGCCCCAACGTGGGCATCGGAACTAATGAAAAACTGTTTTTT. The full variable domain, completed using reference TRBV5-1 and TRBJ1-4, is KAGVTQTPRYLIKTRGQQVTLSCSPISGHRSVSWYQQTPGQGLQFLFEYFSETQRNKGNFPGRFSGRQFSNSRSEMNVSTLELGDSALYLCASSPNVGIGTNEKLFFGSGTQLSVL.

J is TRBJ1-5 and V is TRBV10-3; D is possibly TRBD1 (5 bases). This CDR3 contains 16 residues. Germline lookup yields CDR1 ENHRY and CDR2 SYGVKD. Trimming removed 0 bases from V and 4 bases from J, with 13 bases in between. The CDR3 here is CAISESGGGPNQPQHF. The CDR3 bases are TGTGCCATCAGTGAGTCGGGGGGTGGCCCTAATCAGCCCCAGCATTTT.

V and J are TRBV5-6 and TRBJ1-2, with D perhaps TRBD1 (5 bases). CDR3 size: 14 residues. Per the germline V gene, CDR1 is SGHDT and CDR2 is YYEEEE. The V gene lost 1 base and the J gene lost 4 bases, with 11 bases spanning the gap. CDR3 loop: CASSLQGNGYGYTF. The CDR3 DNA follows: TGTGCCAGCAGCTTGCAGGGAAATGGCTATGGCTACACCTTC.

This clone was counted once. This rearrangement joins TRBV3-1 (or the pseudogene TRBV3-2) to TRBJ2-1; 9 bases agree with TRBD2. With 0 bases clipped from V and 5 bases from J, the junction kept 8 bases outside the gene matches. Germline assignment: CDR1 LGHDT and CDR2 YNNKEL (reference sequence). The CDR3 extends over 17 amino acids. The CDR3 loop is CASSQDLGGRANNEQFF. For the CDR3, the DNA is TGTGCCAGCAGCCAAGATCTAGGCGGGAGGGCTAACAATGAGCAGTTCTTC.

The chain carries TRBV7-2 and TRBJ1-3; weak D call: TRBD1 (5 bases). Trimming pared 0 bases from V and 2 bases from J, leaving 8 bases between. Germline V gene sequence: CDR1 SGHTA, CDR2 FQGNSA. The CDR3 has 15 residues. In nucleotides, the CDR3 is TGTGCCAGCAGCTTAGCGGGGGGGACTGGAAACACCATATATTTT. This encodes CASSLAGGTGNTIYF.

The chain carries TRBV6-5 and TRBJ1-6; D may be TRBD1 (6 bases). Germline assignment: CDR1 MNHEY and CDR2 SVGAGI. Trimming removed 7 bases at V and 9 bases at J, with 10 bases between. This CDR3 region has 12 residues. This CDR3 is CASTQGSSPLHF. The CDR3 DNA follows: TGTGCCAGCACTCAGGGGAGTTCACCCCTCCACTTT.

The chain links TRBV6-6 to TRBJ2-2; tentatively, D is TRBD2 (5 bases). The germline V and J ends were trimmed by 7 bases and 1 base, with 16 bases remaining between them. Germline CDR1 reads MNHNY; CDR2 reads SVGAGI (reference sequence). This CDR3 region has 16 residues. The CDR3 is CASTRLGVGNTGELFF. CDR3 sequence (DNA): TGTGCCAGCACCCGACTCGGGGTGGGGAACACCGGGGAGCTGTTTTTT.

This clone was detected a few times. The chain is built from TRBV5-5 and TRBJ1-1, with 7 bases identical to TRBD1. The CDR3 length is 14 residues. Germline CDR1 reads SGHKS; CDR2 reads YYEKEE (reference sequence). The junction had 8 bases not matched to a gene; V was cut back by 4 bases and J by 5 bases. CDR3 in DNA: TGTGCCAGCAGCCTCCGGGACAGTATGACTGAAGCTTTCTTT. Translation gives CASSLRDSMTEAFF.

This chain joins TRBV28 and TRBJ2-5; TRBD1 matches 7 bases. With V trimmed by 4 bases and J by 3 bases, 8 bases remained unmatched. The CDR3 runs 15 residues. CDR1 and CDR2 from the germline V gene are MDHEN and SYDVKM. As DNA, the CDR3 is TGTGCCAGCAGTTCCGTACAGGGGTTTAAAGAGACCCAGTACTTC. This encodes CASSSVQGFKETQYF.

Points on this clone: The junction and the germline gene differ at one end; a read error may be behind it. J is TRBJ2-2 and V is TRBV28; 7 bases are shared with TRBD2. The germline gives CDR1 MDHEN, CDR2 SYDVKM. CDR3 length equals 15 residues. CDR3 sequence: CASSTNGLAGGGLFF. CDR3 bases: TGTGCCAGCAGTACGAATGGACTCGCCGGCGGGGGGCTGTTTTTT.

This chain uses TRBV27 with TRBJ1-1; D unclear. This CDR3 comprises 14 residues. V was clipped by 5 bases and J by 0 bases, with 10 bases between them. Germline V lookup: CDR1 MNHEY, CDR2 SMNVEV (reference sequence). The chain's CDR3 is CASSPHSMNTEAFF. In nucleotides, the CDR3 is TGTGCCAGCAGTCCCCACAGTATGAACACTGAAGCTTTCTTT.

This clone is medium-sized within its sample. V and J are TRBV3-1 (or the pseudogene TRBV3-2) and TRBJ2-3; 8 positions match TRBD2. CDR1 is LGHDT and CDR2 is YNNKEL in the germline V gene (reference sequence). The CDR3 is 16 amino acids. V dropped 1 base and J dropped 4; count of bases not matched to a gene: 7. The CDR3 DNA reads as TGTGCCAGCAGCCAAGTATGGAGCGGGAGTGCAGATACGCAGTATTTT. Encoded protein: CASSQVWSGSADTQYF.